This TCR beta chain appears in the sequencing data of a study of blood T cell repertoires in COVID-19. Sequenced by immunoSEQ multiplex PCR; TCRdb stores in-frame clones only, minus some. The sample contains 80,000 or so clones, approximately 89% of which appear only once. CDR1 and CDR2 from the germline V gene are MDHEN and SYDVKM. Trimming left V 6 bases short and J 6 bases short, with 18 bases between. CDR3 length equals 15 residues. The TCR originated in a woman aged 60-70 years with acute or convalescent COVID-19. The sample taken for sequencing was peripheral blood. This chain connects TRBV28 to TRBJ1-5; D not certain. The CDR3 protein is CASSPGGQKGQPQHF. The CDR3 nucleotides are TGTGCCAGCAGCCCCGGCGGGCAGAAGGGTCAGCCCCAGCATTTT.